Below are 18 T cell receptor beta chains sequenced from a single sample in a study of blood T cell repertoires in COVID-19. Sequencing was performed with immunoSEQ multiplex PCR; in TCRdb, only in-frame clones are kept and a portion is missing. The table includes 55,000 to 75,000 clones, about 86% detected once. The sequenced material came from peripheral blood. The receptor source for this set is a man aged 50 to 59 with acute or convalescent COVID-19.

The rearrangement links TRBV18 to TRBJ1-1, with D possibly TRBD1 on 6 matching bases. There are 15 residues in the CDR3. The ends were cut back, 3 bases at V and 1 base at J, with 12 bases in the middle. Per germline, CDR1 KGHSH and CDR2 LQKENI. CDR3: CASSPQGFGNTEAFF. In nucleotides, the CDR3 is TGTGCCAGCTCACCGCAGGGGTTCGGGAACACTGAAGCTTTCTTT.

The chain is built from TRBV11-2 and TRBJ1-2; D remains ambiguous. The CDR3 is 14 amino acids. CDR1 is SGHAT and CDR2 is FQNNGV in the germline V gene. V gave up 1 base and J gave up 5 bases, with 11 bases separating them. The CDR3 loop reads CASSLGYREYGYTF. Written as DNA, the CDR3 is TGTGCCAGCAGCTTAGGTTACAGAGAGTATGGCTACACCTTC.

The chain couples TRBV15 to TRBJ2-1, with TRBD2 identical over 12 bases. The CDR3 extends over 17 amino acids. V was pared by 0 bases and J by 12 bases, with 12 bases of the junction left unmatched. CDR1 is LNHNV and CDR2 is YYDKDF in the germline V gene (reference sequence). The CDR3, as DNA: TGTGCCACCAGCAGAGATTATAGTGCTAGCGGGAGGGCCCGGCAGTTCTTC. Protein: CATSRDYSASGRARQFF.

The V gene is TRBV7-8, the J gene TRBJ2-7; D may be TRBD1 (5 bases). The CDR3 sequence is 12 residues long. The V end was cut by 5 bases, the J end by 4 bases, with 9 bases between. CDR1 and CDR2 from the germline V gene are SGHVS and FQNEAQ. The CDR3 DNA reads TGTGCCAGCAGCCAAGGGGATTACGAGCAGTACTTC. Translation: CASSQGDYEQYF.

V is TRBV24-1 and J is TRBJ2-1; 11 bases fit TRBD2. The V and J ends lost 0 bases and 7 bases, in that order; junction bases with no gene match: 1. CDR3 length equals 15 residues. The V gene's germline CDR1 is KGHDR and CDR2 SFDVKD. CDR3 amino acids: CATSDLSSGRNEQFF. CDR3 nucleotide sequence: TGTGCCACCAGTGATTTGTCTAGCGGGAGGAATGAGCAGTTCTTC.

This clone occurred once. The V call is TRBV5-1, the J call TRBJ2-7; 10 nucleotides align to TRBD2. The V segment lost 5 bases and the J segment 3 bases; nucleotides outside the gene matches: 8. The CDR3 runs to 15 residues. Looked up from germline, CDR1 is SGHRS and CDR2 is YFSETQ. Here the CDR3 reads CASRGSGRSHYEQYF. The CDR3 DNA reads as TGCGCCAGCAGAGGTAGCGGGAGGTCCCACTACGAGCAGTACTTC. Full variable domain (outside the CDR3, taken from reference TRBV5-1 and TRBJ2-7): KAGVTQTPRYLIKTRGQQVTLSCSPISGHRSVSWYQQTPGQGLQFLFEYFSETQRNKGNFPGRFSGRQFSNSRSEMNVSTLELGDSALYLCASRGSGRSHYEQYFGPGTRLTVT.

V gene TRBV27 combines with J gene TRBJ2-3; TRBD1 might be the D (6 bases). The CDR3 totals 13 residues. The germline V gene has CDR1 MNHEY and CDR2 SMNVEV (reference sequence). Trimming cost V 3 bases and J 7 bases, with 11 bases left between them. CDR3 sequence reads: CASSFSGEYTQYF. As DNA, the CDR3 is TGTGCCAGCAGTTTTTCAGGGGAGTATACGCAGTATTTT.

The gene calls are TRBV9 and TRBJ1-1; 8 positions agree with TRBD1. CDR1 and CDR2 from the germline V gene are SGDLS and YYNGEE. The CDR3 sequence is 15 residues long. V lost 4 bases to trimming and J lost 4 bases; unmatched junction nucleotides: 9. For the CDR3, the DNA is TGTGCCAGCAGCCCCCGGACAGGGTATGCCACTGAAGCTTTCTTT. Its translation is CASSPRTGYATEAFF. Drawing the rest from reference TRBV9 and TRBJ1-1, the complete variable domain is DSGVTQTPKHLITATGQRVTLRCSPRSGDLSVYWYQQSLDQGLQFLIQYYNGEERAKGNILERFSAQQFPDLHSELNLSSLELGDSALYFCASSPRTGYATEAFFGQGTRLTVV.

The genes are TRBV9 and TRBJ1-6; unclear D gene. Looked up from germline, CDR1 is SGDLS and CDR2 is YYNGEE. Trimming stripped 6 bases from V and 7 bases from J, with 14 bases between. CDR3 length equals 14 residues. In DNA, the CDR3 is TGTGCCAGCAACTTTGGTTCTGCGAATTCACCCCTCCACTTT. This translates into CASNFGSANSPLHF.

The J gene is TRBJ2-7, the V gene TRBV10-3, with 10 positions matching TRBD2. The CDR3 loop spans 15 amino acids. V gave up 3 bases and J gave up 2 bases; unmatched junction bases: 4. The germline CDR1 and CDR2 sequences are ENHRY and SYGVKD. In DNA form, the CDR3 reads TGTGCCATCAGTGAAAGAGCGGGGGGGACCTACGAGCAGTACTTC. Amino acid sequence: CAISERAGGTYEQYF.

V usage is TRBV11-2 and J usage is TRBJ2-2; D possibly corresponds to TRBD2 (5 bases). This CDR3 region has 14 residues. V gave up 5 bases and J gave up 1 base, with 8 bases separating them. Germline CDR1 is SGHAT and CDR2 is FQNNGV. The CDR3 coding sequence is TGTGCCAGCAGCCCCCGGGGGAACACCGGGGAGCTGTTTTTT. This encodes CASSPRGNTGELFF. Drawing the rest from reference TRBV11-2 and TRBJ2-2, the complete variable domain is EAGVAQSPRYKIIEKRQSVAFWCNPISGHATLYWYQQILGQGPKLLIQFQNNGVVDDSQLPKDRFSAERLKGVDSTLKIQPAKLEDSAVYLCASSPRGNTGELFFGEGSRLTVL.

This chain connects TRBV18 to TRBJ1-2; D may be TRBD1 (6 bases). There are 13 residues in the CDR3. Germline values: CDR1 KGHSH, CDR2 LQKENI. V was clipped by 3 bases and J by 8 bases, with 13 bases between them. The CDR3 loop is CASSPAGGEGYTF. In DNA, the CDR3 is TGTGCCAGCTCACCCGCGGGGGGCGAAGGCTACACCTTC.

CDR3 protein: CASSPSLAGKDTQYF. CDR3 bases: TGTGCCAGCAGCCCGTCGCTAGCGGGAAAAGATACGCAGTATTTT. The genes are TRBV3-1 (or the pseudogene TRBV3-2) and TRBJ2-3; TRBD2 matches at 9 bases. From germline, CDR1 is LGHDT and CDR2 YNNKEL (reference sequence). This CDR3 comprises 15 residues. After removal of 4 bases from V and 5 bases from J, the junction contained 7 bases not matched to a gene.

In its sample, this clone was seen once. V is TRBV30 and J is TRBJ1-1; the D gene is possibly TRBD1 (6 bases). The CDR3 is 14 residues long. The germline V and J ends were trimmed by 4 bases and 1 base, with 13 bases remaining between them. Germline V gene sequence: CDR1 GTSNPN, CDR2 SVGIG (reference sequence). CDR3 sequence: CAWTETGPNTEAFF. DNA of the CDR3: TGTGCCTGGACGGAGACAGGACCGAACACTGAAGCTTTCTTT.

This rearrangement joins TRBV18 to TRBJ1-4, with D perhaps matching TRBD1 (6 bases). V lost 1 base, J lost 8 bases, and 17 bases lay in between. There are 16 residues in the CDR3. The germline gives CDR1 KGHSH, CDR2 LQKENI. CDR3 DNA sequence: TGTGCCAGCTCACCACGAATGGGGGCGCACGGCGAAAAACTGTTTTTT. This gives the protein CASSPRMGAHGEKLFF.

This clone was found once. The chain couples TRBV19 to TRBJ1-5; a possible D gene is TRBD1 (6 bases). The length of the CDR3 is 15 residues. Looked up from germline, CDR1 is LNHDA and CDR2 is SQIVND (reference sequence). The germline V and J ends were trimmed by 4 bases and 4 bases, with 14 bases remaining between them. CDR3 nucleotides: TGTGCCAGTAGTAACGTAGGACAGAGAAATCAGCCCCAGCATTTT. As protein: CASSNVGQRNQPQHF.

J is TRBJ1-3 and V is TRBV18; 10 nucleotides line up with TRBD1. The J segment lost 4 bases and the V segment lost 4 bases, leaving 7 bases of the junction unmatched. Germline CDR1 KGHSH, CDR2 LQKENI. The CDR3 runs 16 residues. The CDR3 nucleotides read TGTGCCAGCTCACTCAGACAGGGGGCTTCGGGAAACACCATATATTTT. Protein: CASSLRQGASGNTIYF.

Regarding this clone: Other DNA variants within this sample encode the same CDR3. The V call is TRBV5-1, the J call TRBJ2-1; D perhaps matches TRBD2 (5 bases). Trimming removed 1 base at V and 4 bases at J, with 9 bases between. The CDR3 is made up of 14 amino acids. Germline V lookup: CDR1 SGHRS, CDR2 YFSETQ. The CDR3, as DNA: TGCGCCAGCAGCTTGCGTTCGGGGTACAATGAGCAGTTCTTC. This sequence encodes CASSLRSGYNEQFF.